This T cell receptor (beta chain) came from a study of read filtering for tumor transcriptome and immune sequencing. At the level of the study: Among patients, 17 to 20 were male and some 15 female, aged about 40 to 90 (mean approximately 60).

This library used approximately 370 ng RNA and molecular barcoded adaptors spanning alpha/delta and beta/gamma chains. TCRdb used MiXCR to reprocess the reads, holding one entry per CDR3 protein. The sample yields 15,000 to 20,000 distinct CDR3 sequences, approximately 20% seen once. This CDR3 spans 14 amino acids. The ends lost 5 bases at V and 3 bases at J; junction bases unmatched: 4. Germline V gene data show CDR1 as KGHSH and CDR2 as LQKENI. Study-wide results and limits: Without single-read clonotypes, shared clonotype proportions correlated more between IR-seq and RNA-seq. Compared with RNA-seq, IR-seq gave much higher clonotype depth and reliability.

This clonotype was counted many times. The antigen is unknown. The genes are TRBV18 and TRBJ2-5, with 9 nucleotides matching TRBD1. This clonotype was obtained from a donor aged 40 or older with multiple myeloma. Sequencing input: a population of CD138-negative cells sorted from bone marrow. The CDR3 loop is CASSSGTGKETQYF. The CDR3 DNA reads TGTGCCAGCTCATCAGGGACAGGGAAAGAGACCCAGTACTTC.